This TCR beta chain originates from a study of cytomegalovirus exposure and HLA in healthy donors. Study observations and caveats: For most TCR sequences rarity was the rule, although some public TCRs occurred in many donors. Association of a missense DCLRE1C variant with TCR beta V- and J-gene trimming was reported in a later analysis. A highly shared variant cluster was judged a likely technical artifact.

PCR primers comprised 60 Vbeta and 13 Jbeta primers. The assay was immunoSEQ multiplex PCR, and TCRdb's table has in-frame clones only and misses some. The table lists roughly 290,000 clones, approximately 90% of them singletons. CDR3 length: 19 amino acids. Per germline, CDR1 SGHRS and CDR2 YFSETQ. J was trimmed by 7 bases and V by 1 base; bases with no gene match: 14. On this clone: Antigen specificity is unknown.

The receptor was derived from a woman under 30 in good health and CMV-seronegative. The sequencing sample was made of PBMCs. J is TRBJ2-3 and V is TRBV5-1; 14 positions match TRBD2. CDR3 residues: CASSLSFLGTSGGGNTQYF. For the CDR3, the DNA is TGCGCCAGCAGCTTGTCATTCCTCGGGACTAGCGGGGGTGGAAATACGCAGTATTTT.